This note documents a single T cell receptor (beta chain) sequence. The germline gives CDR1 SQVTM, CDR2 ANQGSEA. The CDR3 contains 16 residues. V was clipped by 1 base and J by 0 bases, with 13 bases between them. The data stem from a study of T cell responses to AZD1222 COVID-19 vaccine. Here immunoSEQ multiplex PCR was the method, and the copy in TCRdb shows in-frame clones only, minus some. This sample has roughly 200,000 clones; about 93% occur once, and the top ten carry 0.8% to 1.3%. The sequence derives from an adult who received the MenACWY meningococcal vaccine as a control. This chain joins TRBV29-1 and TRBJ1-3; D not resolved. The specimen comprised peripheral blood, sampled 28 days after the second dose of the MenACWY control vaccine. For the CDR3, the DNA is TGCAGCGTTGAAGGCCCTCGGCGGTTCTCTGGAAACACCATATATTTT. Its protein product is CSVEGPRRFSGNTIYF.